The TCR beta chain described here comes from a study of blood T cell repertoires in COVID-19 (TCRdb year 2020). Describing the broader study: The collaborator samples originated in the United States, Italy and Spain and spanned the acute and convalescent phases of COVID-19. The dataset comprised deeply sampled blood TCRbeta repertoires from subjects exposed to, actively infected with, or recovered from COVID-19. The sample metadata nearly always contained a de-identified subject ID, COVID-19 status, age in years and sex. Where available, HLA class I and class II types were taken from metadata supplied by the sample provider and were not determined by assay-based typing. The material from the prospective study consisted of cDNA or gDNA derived from T cells, B-cell-depleted T cells, or PBMCs. The samples were drawn from the first 160 participants of the ongoing ImmuneRACE study and from 950 to 1,500 subjects provided by 6 global collaborators. The repertoires were made available in a free public database intended to serve as a resource for research on the immune response to SARS-CoV-2. What the work shows at the level of the full study, not this receptor alone: How much clinical and demographic metadata was included differed by source and by participant, and the metadata was provided uncurated.

TCRbeta CDR3 regions were amplified from genomic DNA using the immunoSEQ Assay, a bias-controlled multiplex PCR. The authors' analysis ran thus. Within the assay, amplification of reference gene primers was used to estimate how many nucleated cells each sample contained. To quantify the absolute abundance of each unique TCRbeta CDR3 rearrangement, sequence reads were collapsed and filtered. For each sample, productive Simpson clonality was calculated as the square root of Simpson's diversity index over productive rearrangements. The immuneACCESS repertoire file appears here via TCRdb, limited to in-frame rearrangements. These files lack a portion of the clones; in checked studies, under half of the deficit traces to unresolved V genes, and the cause of the others is not known. The V and J calls and clone size come from that table; D and trimming were worked out from the DNA. Present in this sample are more than 90,000 clones, 82% of which were seen just once. Jointly, the top ten make up around 8% of the sample.

Worth noting for this clone: The target of this receptor is not known. No clone much larger than this one lies a single base away; base qualities are absent.

Each collaborating institution followed its own protocols to collect whole blood in K2EDTA tubes. For TCRbeta analysis, collaborator samples were shipped as frozen whole blood, as isolated PBMCs, or as DNA extracted from either sample type. The germline V gene (reference sequence) provides CDR1 SEHNR and CDR2 FQNEAQ. Taken from cysteine to phenylalanine, the CDR3 has 14 residues. The DNA shown is the 42-base CDR3, in frame from base 1. The junction carries 15 bases between V and J, which are trimmed by 4 bases and 7 bases respectively. The chain is encoded by TRBV7-9 joined to TRBJ2-3, with TRBD1 tentatively as D gene (7 bases match). This receptor was identified in a man aged 65 to 85 with acute or convalescent COVID-19. The sample comprised peripheral blood. The DNA reads as follows: TGTGCCAGCAGCTCAGGGGGGATAACTTATACGCAGTATTTT. Translated, this is CASSSGGITYTQYF.